The clone carrying this T cell receptor beta chain is a singleton in its sample. Its antigen is unidentified. Germline values: CDR1 SGHTA, CDR2 FQGTGA. V lost 4 bases to trimming and J lost 0 bases; unmatched junction nucleotides: 8. The CDR3 totals 17 residues. Patients were excluded for autoimmune disease history or systemic immunosuppression. Here immunoSEQ multiplex PCR was the method, and the copy in TCRdb shows in-frame clones only, minus some. The repertoire holds approximately 40,000 clones, with around 89% as singletons. These data belong to a study of OX40 agonist ivuxolimab in advanced cancers. Study summary: The patients received ivuxolimab by intravenous route every 2 weeks at 0.01 to 10 mg/kg. Three partial responders included one hepatocellular carcinoma patient and two cutaneous melanoma patients. General study findings and limits: Some of the nonresponding patients also showed low levels of normalized T-cell clonal expansion.

The starting material was CD4+ or CD8+ T cells sorted from blood, obtained in a trial of the OX40 agonist ivuxolimab. The V call is TRBV7-3, the J call TRBJ2-2, with 7 bases lining up with TRBD2. The TCR comes from an adult with an advanced solid tumor such as melanoma, head and neck, liver or kidney cancer. The CDR3, as DNA: TGTGCCAGCAGCTCACCTGCTAGCGGAGCGAACACCGGGGAGCTGTTTTTT. This sequence encodes CASSSPASGANTGELFF.